The 4 T cell receptor beta chains presented below share a single source sample, sequenced in a study of shared clonotypes between healthy human individuals. The table came from immunoSEQ multiplex PCR; TCRdb's copy has only in-frame clones and leaves some out. In the table there are about 690,000 clones, around 91% of which are singletons. Sample: memory CD8+ T cells from PBMCs. Subset defined: CD45RO+ cells pooled with CCR7-negative TemRA cells. The receptors shown here come from a young man in good health. Some clones in this sample may be carry-over from other donors' samples.

A word on this clone: The sample carries other DNA sequences with the same CDR3. J is TRBJ2-5 and V is TRBV11-2; D gene uncertain. The CDR3 consists of 12 residues. CDR1 is SGHAT, CDR2 FQNNGV, per germline. V shed 1 base and J shed 3 bases, with 3 bases lying between them. This CDR3 reads CASSLGKETQYF. In nucleotides, the CDR3 is TGTGCCAGCAGCTTAGGGAAAGAGACCCAGTACTTC.

A single count supports this clone. The rearrangement links TRBV25-1 to TRBJ1-4, with D unresolved. The V and J ends lost 1 base and 2 bases respectively, with 5 bases between them. CDR1 MGHDK and CDR2 SYGVNS come from the germline V gene. The length of the CDR3 is 14 residues. CDR3 loop: CASSESWTNEKLFF. The DNA of the CDR3 is TGTGCCAGCAGTGAATCGTGGACTAATGAAAAACTGTTTTTT.

The gene calls are TRBV7-9 and TRBJ1-2, with 11 bases that match TRBD1. CDR1 is SEHNR and CDR2 is FQNEAQ in the germline V gene (reference sequence). This CDR3 has 14 residues. The trim removed 5 bases at V and 3 bases at J, leaving 2 bases unmatched. DNA for the CDR3: TGTGCCAGCAGCGGACAGGGGGCGGACTATGGCTACACCTTC. This translates into CASSGQGADYGYTF.

Of note for this clone: This sample includes further DNA sequences coding for the same CDR3. The V call is TRBV7-3, the J call TRBJ2-3, with D hard to call. The CDR3 spans 12 residues. Trimming left V 8 bases short and J 5 bases short, with 11 bases between. The germline V gene encodes CDR1 SGHTA and CDR2 FQGTGA. The CDR3 sequence: CASGSGGDTQYF. For the CDR3, the DNA is TGTGCCAGCGGAAGTGGCGGAGATACGCAGTATTTT.